These 29 T cell receptor beta chains were all obtained from the same sample, sequenced in a study of blood T cells in healthy people across ages (dated by TCRdb to between 2015 and 2016). The library was produced with 5' RACE. The listed sequencing device is Illumina HiSeq 2500. A second PCR of about 6 to 11 cycles was performed with a sample-barcoded 5' primer and a J-beta primer mix. The public reads were quality trimmed at Q25 with fastp and then assembled into clones with MiXCR by TCRdb, keeping productive beta chains. Rows with a matching CDR3 protein are joined into one entry that keeps the most common DNA and genes. A total of more than 500,000 distinct CDR3 sequences appear in this sample, about 27% of them only once. Over 3.5% of the sample comes from the top ten. The sample also formed part of further work on T cells of mothers and their children.

The sample taken for sequencing was blood. The source of these receptors is a boy younger than 10 in good health.

This clonotype was counted a few times. CDR3 residues: CSVAQTLASYEQYF. The CDR3 DNA reads as TGCAGCGTTGCCCAGACATTGGCCTCCTACGAGCAGTACTTC. The chain employs TRBV29-1 and TRBJ2-5; D gene ambiguous. The end of the DNA is better explained by TRBJ2-7, so the J call may be wrong. CDR1 and CDR2 from the germline V gene are SQVTM and ANQGSEA. This CDR3 spans 14 amino acids.

The J gene is TRBJ2-3, the V gene TRBV6-5; D is unclear. Germline V gives CDR1 MNHEY, CDR2 SVGAGI. The CDR3 runs 12 residues. Trimming took 6 bases from V and 4 from J, leaving 8 bases between them. CDR3 residues: CASSCSPDTQYF. CDR3 nucleotides: TGTGCCAGCAGCTGCTCCCCAGATACGCAGTATTTT.

This chain uses TRBV20-1 with TRBJ2-5; D call uncertain. The closer fit of TRBJ2-7 to the DNA end suggests the J call may be wrong. The CDR3 length is 14 residues. The germline V gene has CDR1 DFQATT and CDR2 SNEGSKA (reference sequence). The CDR3 DNA is TGCAGTGCTAGAATCCGAGAGCTCAAGGGCGAGCAGTACTTC. It codes for CSARIRELKGEQYF.

The J gene is TRBJ1-6, the V gene TRBV20-1; TRBD1 might be the D (5 bases). Trimming took 5 bases from V and 7 from J, leaving 9 bases between them. Germline V CDR1 and CDR2: DFQATT, SNEGSKA (reference sequence). The CDR3 contains 12 residues. The CDR3 reads CSAPGPNSPLHF. CDR3 bases: TGCAGTGCTCCGGGGCCGAATTCACCCCTCCACTTT.

V usage is TRBV20-1 and J usage is TRBJ1-2; D possibly corresponds to TRBD1 (5 bases). The germline CDR1 and CDR2 sequences are DFQATT and SNEGSKA (reference sequence). V lost 4 bases, J lost 8 bases, and 17 bases lay in between. The CDR3 spans 13 residues. The CDR3 is CSAMSGPYKGYTF. CDR3 nucleotides: TGCAGTGCTATGTCGGGGCCCTATAAGGGCTACACCTTC.

The J gene is TRBJ2-1, the V gene TRBV29-1; D is possibly TRBD1 (6 bases). The V end lost 6 bases, the J end lost 4 bases, and 13 bases lay between the germline ends. This CDR3 is built from 13 residues. CDR1 and CDR2 from the germline V gene are SQVTM and ANQGSEA. CDR3 in amino acids: CSVEDRRYNEQFF. Here the CDR3 DNA reads TGCAGCGTCGAGGACAGAAGATACAATGAGCAGTTCTTC.

This rearrangement joins TRBV6-5 to TRBJ2-1, with TRBD2 matching 11 bases. The DNA end favors TRBJ2-7, so the J call may be wrong. Germline V gene lookup returns CDR1 MNHEY and CDR2 SVGAGI. This CDR3 has 18 residues. The CDR3 protein is CASSYFTSGRGGVYEQYF. The CDR3 nucleotides read TGTGCCAGCAGTTACTTCACTAGCGGGAGAGGAGGTGTCTACGAGCAGTACTTC.

The chain combines TRBV20-1 with TRBJ1-2; D is possibly TRBD1 (6 bases). V lost 6 bases and J lost 4, with 12 bases in between. Germline loops: CDR1 DFQATT, CDR2 SNEGSKA (reference sequence). The CDR3 has 12 amino acids. The CDR3 region is CSASTGIYGYTF. DNA of the CDR3: TGCAGTGCGTCGACAGGAATCTATGGCTACACCTTC.

Only a few counts were recorded for this clonotype. CDR3 in DNA: TGCAGTGCGCGCGGGATGGATGGCGGGGAGCTGTTTTTT. Protein sequence: CSARGMDGGELFF. The genes are TRBV20-1 and TRBJ2-2, with D tentatively TRBD2 (6 bases). Germline V gene lookup returns CDR1 DFQATT and CDR2 SNEGSKA (reference sequence). The CDR3 is made up of 13 amino acids. The V end was cut by 6 bases, the J end by 7 bases, with 15 bases between.

This clonotype has only a few counts. This sequence joins TRBV16 and TRBJ2-7, with 10 bases fitting TRBD1. The germline CDR1 and CDR2 sequences are KGHSY and FQNENV. The CDR3 contains 17 residues. V shed 0 bases and J 0 bases; nucleotides not matched to a gene: 5. The CDR3 region has the DNA TGTGCCAGCAGCCAATCGGGGACAGGGGTTTTCTCCTACGAGCAGTACTTC. It yields the protein CASSQSGTGVFSYEQYF.

The genes are TRBV27 and TRBJ2-2; possible D gene TRBD2, 5 bases. This CDR3 contains 15 residues. The germline V and J ends were trimmed by 2 bases and 7 bases, with 14 bases remaining between them. Germline V gene data show CDR1 as MNHEY and CDR2 as SMNVEV (reference sequence). CDR3 in DNA: TGTGCCAGCAGTTTAGGAGACTATCCAAGCGGGGAGCTGTTTTTT. The encoded protein is CASSLGDYPSGELFF.

The chain combines TRBV20-1 with TRBJ2-5; the match to TRBD2 covers 10 bases. The DNA end is more similar to TRBJ2-7, so the J call may be wrong. The germline V gene has CDR1 DFQATT and CDR2 SNEGSKA (reference sequence). The CDR3 is made up of 18 amino acids. CDR3 nucleotides: TGCAGTCTTGAGCGAAGGTGGACTAGCGGCTCCCTGCCCCACGAGCAGTACTTC. Protein sequence: CSLERRWTSGSLPHEQYF.

The CDR3 spells CASSAGGGEYNEQFF. CDR3 bases: TGTGCCAGCAGCGCCGGGGGAGGGGAGTACAATGAGCAGTTCTTC. This chain connects TRBV7-3 to TRBJ2-1; 7 bases are a match to TRBD2. V trimming: 5 bases; J trimming: 4 bases; junction bases outside the gene matches: 8. This CDR3 is built from 15 residues. Germline values: CDR1 SGHTA, CDR2 FQGTGA.

With respect to this clonotype: Sequence at one end of the junction differs from germline and may be a read error. V and J are TRBV6-6 and TRBJ2-5; 11 bases line up with TRBD2. In germline, CDR1 is MNHNY, CDR2 SVGAGI (reference sequence). The CDR3 is 16 amino acids. The CDR3 DNA follows: TGTGCCGGCAGTTCCCGGACTAGCGGGCCTAAAGAGACCCAGTACTTC. Amino acid sequence: CAGSSRTSGPKETQYF.

The chain is built from TRBV5-1 and TRBJ2-3; D gene uncertain. Germline CDR1 SGHRS, CDR2 YFSETQ. CDR3 length equals 14 residues. Trimming stripped 1 base from V and 4 bases from J, with 10 bases between. The CDR3 loop reads CASSLSKAADTQYF. The CDR3, as DNA: TGCGCCAGCAGCTTGTCTAAGGCCGCAGATACGCAGTATTTT.

The CDR3 DNA is TGTGCCAGCAGCGGACCAGAGCCAGGCTTCCAAAAACTGTTTTTT. Translation gives CASSGPEPGFQKLFF. The chain has TRBV9 and TRBJ1-4; no clear D gene. Deletions cut 3 bases from V and 9 bases from J, with 18 bases between. The V gene's germline CDR1 is SGDLS and CDR2 YYNGEE. The CDR3 is 15 residues long.

The chain carries TRBV24-1 and TRBJ2-3; 8 bases match TRBD1. The CDR3 sequence is 15 residues long. Germline CDR1 KGHDR, CDR2 SFDVKD. With V trimmed by 6 bases and J by 4 bases, 8 bases remained unmatched. For the CDR3, the DNA is TGTGCCACCAGTAATGGCAGGGGGCCCGCAGATACGCAGTATTTT. Protein product: CATSNGRGPADTQYF.

The sample holds a few counts of this clonotype. The V call is TRBV11-2, the J call TRBJ2-3; D is unresolved. Germline V lookup: CDR1 SGHAT, CDR2 FQNNGV. CDR3 size: 14 residues. Trimming shortened V by 2 bases and J by 0 bases, and 6 bases separated the two germline ends. CDR3 loop: CASSLPTSTDTQYF. The CDR3 DNA reads as TGTGCCAGCAGCTTACCGACCAGCACAGATACGCAGTATTTT.

This chain joins TRBV7-9 and TRBJ2-5; 11 bases line up with TRBD1. Losses at the gene ends were 6 bases for V and 7 bases for J; bases not matched to a gene: 13. Germline V gene lookup returns CDR1 SEHNR and CDR2 FQNEAQ (reference sequence). This CDR3 is 16 amino acids long. The CDR3 protein is CASRRNRDRGKGTQYF. In DNA form, the CDR3 reads TGTGCCAGCAGACGCAACCGGGACAGGGGGAAAGGGACCCAGTACTTC.

The DNA of the CDR3 is TGTGCCTGGAGGACAGAACCGGGACTGGCATACACAGATACGCAGTATTTT. Amino acids: CAWRTEPGLAYTDTQYF. The chain is built from TRBV30 and TRBJ2-3, with D possibly being TRBD2 (6 bases). The CDR3 loop spans 17 amino acids. Trimming left V 3 bases short and J 2 bases short, with 21 bases between. Germline V gives CDR1 GTSNPN, CDR2 SVGIG (reference sequence).

The rearrangement joins TRBV6-5 to TRBJ2-1; possibly TRBD2 for D (5 bases). This CDR3 has 15 amino acids. With 4 bases removed from V and 4 bases from J, the gap between germline ends came to 14 bases. The V gene's germline CDR1 is MNHEY and CDR2 SVGAGI. Written as DNA, the CDR3 is TGTGCCAGCAGTTTCAAGCGGCCCCCTTACAATGAGCAGTTCTTC. It is translated as CASSFKRPPYNEQFF.

The rearrangement joins TRBV7-8 to TRBJ2-1; D perhaps matches TRBD2 (6 bases). Looked up from germline, CDR1 is SGHVS and CDR2 is FQNEAQ. V shed 0 bases and J shed 9 bases, with 15 bases lying between them. CDR3 length equals 15 residues. CDR3 residues: CASSLASGVPPEQFF. The CDR3 DNA reads as TGTGCCAGCAGCTTAGCGTCGGGAGTCCCCCCTGAGCAGTTCTTC. The full variable domain, its missing parts supplied by reference TRBV7-8 and TRBJ2-1, is GAGVSQSPRYKVAKRGQDVALRCDPISGHVSLFWYQQALGQGPEFLTYFQNEAQLDKSGLPSDRFFAERPEGSVSTLKIQRTQQEDSAVYLCASSLASGVPPEQFFGPGTRLTVL.

In its sample, this clonotype was seen a few times. The rearrangement links TRBV9 to TRBJ1-1, with a weak D call TRBD1 (6 bases). The CDR3 loop spans 15 amino acids. Looked up from germline, CDR1 is SGDLS and CDR2 is YYNGEE. The germline V and J ends were trimmed by 0 bases and 0 bases, with 9 bases remaining between them. The CDR3 sequence: CASSVGAGVNTEAFF. CDR3 coding DNA: TGTGCCAGCAGCGTAGGGGCAGGGGTGAACACTGAAGCTTTCTTT.

The chain is built from TRBV10-3 and TRBJ1-2; D remains ambiguous. Germline lookup yields CDR1 ENHRY and CDR2 SYGVKD. The V end was cut by 2 bases, the J end by 7 bases, with 8 bases between. This CDR3 is built from 12 residues. Here the CDR3 DNA reads TGTGCCATCAGTGAGCCGCCTCCTGGCTACACCTTC. It specifies CAISEPPPGYTF.

CDR3: CASSLLKEQFF. The CDR3 DNA is TGTGCCAGCAGCCTCCTAAAAGAGCAGTTCTTC. The chain couples TRBV12-3 or TRBV12-4 to TRBJ2-1; no definite D call. This CDR3 is 11 amino acids long. Trimming took off 6 bases at V and 10 bases at J, with 10 bases between the two ends.

This clonotype occurred once. V usage is TRBV10-1 and J usage is TRBJ2-7; D is possibly TRBD2 (5 bases). The CDR3 runs to 11 residues. Between the trimmed V and J ends, which lost 6 bases and 6 bases, there was a span of 9 bases. Germline values: CDR1 WNHNN, CDR2 SYGVQD (reference sequence). DNA for the CDR3: TGCGCCAGCAGAGAGGGTCGCGAGCAGTACTTC. Translated, it gives CASREGREQYF.

This clonotype was observed a few times. The chain employs TRBV20-1 and TRBJ2-5; TRBD1 matches at 8 bases. TRBJ2-1 explains the end of the DNA better; the J call may be wrong. The CDR3 has 16 residues. Looked up from germline, CDR1 is DFQATT and CDR2 is SNEGSKA (reference sequence). For the CDR3, the DNA is TGCAGTGCTCGGGGGACAGGCCGGCGGTTTGGCGGTGAGCAGTTCTTC. Translation gives CSARGTGRRFGGEQFF.

The chain has TRBV5-1 and TRBJ1-4; D unclear. The V gene lost 2 bases and the J gene lost 6 bases, with 14 bases spanning the gap. CDR1 SGHRS and CDR2 YFSETQ come from the germline V gene. The CDR3 runs to 15 residues. DNA for the CDR3: TGCGCCAGCAGCTTTGTCGGCTTTGGGGATGAAAAACTGTTTTTT. As protein: CASSFVGFGDEKLFF.

The chain carries TRBV2 and TRBJ2-5; the D gene is possibly TRBD1 (6 bases). The CDR3 consists of 13 residues. Trimming cost V 3 bases and J 11 bases, with 16 bases left between them. Germline V CDR1 and CDR2: SNHLY, FYNNEI. This CDR3 reads CASSEDSFWEQYF. Written as DNA, the CDR3 is TGTGCCAGCAGTGAGGACAGTTTTTGGGAGCAGTACTTC.